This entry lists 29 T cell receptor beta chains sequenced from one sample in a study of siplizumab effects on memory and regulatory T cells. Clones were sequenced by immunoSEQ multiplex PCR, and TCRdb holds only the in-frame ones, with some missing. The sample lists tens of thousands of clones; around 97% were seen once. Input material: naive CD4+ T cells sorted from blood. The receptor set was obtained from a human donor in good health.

CDR3 sequence: CASSIHRDSEAFF. The CDR3 region has the DNA TGTGCCAGTAGTATACACAGGGACTCTGAAGCTTTCTTT. This chain joins TRBV19 and TRBJ1-1; D is perhaps TRBD1 (6 bases). Germline V lookup: CDR1 LNHDA, CDR2 SQIVND (reference sequence). Trimming pared 2 bases from V and 6 bases from J, leaving 10 bases between. CDR3 length: 13 amino acids.

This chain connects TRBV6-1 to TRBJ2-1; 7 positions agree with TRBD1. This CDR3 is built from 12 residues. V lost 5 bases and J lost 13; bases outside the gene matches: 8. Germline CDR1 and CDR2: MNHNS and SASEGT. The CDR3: CASSYQGVEQFF. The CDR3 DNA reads TGTGCCAGCAGTTATCAGGGGGTAGAACAGTTCTTC.

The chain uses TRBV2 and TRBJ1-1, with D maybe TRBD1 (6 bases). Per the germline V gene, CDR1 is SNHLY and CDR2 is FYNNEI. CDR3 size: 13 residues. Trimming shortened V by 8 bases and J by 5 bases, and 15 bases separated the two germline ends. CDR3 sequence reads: CASRTEQGTEAFF. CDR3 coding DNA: TGTGCCAGCCGAACCGAACAGGGAACTGAAGCTTTCTTT.

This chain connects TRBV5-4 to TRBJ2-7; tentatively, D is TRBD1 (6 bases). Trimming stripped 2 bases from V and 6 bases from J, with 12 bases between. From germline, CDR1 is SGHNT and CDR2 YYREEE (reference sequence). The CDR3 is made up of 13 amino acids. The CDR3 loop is CASSFQGQGEQYF. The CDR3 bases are TGTGCCAGCAGCTTCCAGGGACAAGGCGAGCAGTACTTC.

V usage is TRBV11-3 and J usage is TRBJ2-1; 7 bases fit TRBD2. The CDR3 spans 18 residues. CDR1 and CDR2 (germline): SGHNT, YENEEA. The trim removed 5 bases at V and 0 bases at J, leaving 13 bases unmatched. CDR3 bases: TGTGCCAGCAGCCCTGGGCAGGGCGGGGGTTTCTCCTACAATGAGCAGTTCTTC. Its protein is CASSPGQGGGFSYNEQFF. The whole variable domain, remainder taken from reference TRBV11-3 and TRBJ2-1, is EAGVVQSPRYKIIEKKQPVAFWCNPISGHNTLYWYLQNLGQGPELLIRYENEEAVDDSQLPKDRFSAERLKGVDSTLKIQPAELGDSAVYLCASSPGQGGGFSYNEQFFGPGTRLTVL.

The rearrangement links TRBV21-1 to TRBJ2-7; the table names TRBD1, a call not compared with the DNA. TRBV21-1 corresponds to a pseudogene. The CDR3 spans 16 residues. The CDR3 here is CASSILGTLCSYEQYF. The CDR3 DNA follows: TGTGCCAGCAGCATACTAGGGACACTTTGCTCCTACGAGCAGTACTTC.

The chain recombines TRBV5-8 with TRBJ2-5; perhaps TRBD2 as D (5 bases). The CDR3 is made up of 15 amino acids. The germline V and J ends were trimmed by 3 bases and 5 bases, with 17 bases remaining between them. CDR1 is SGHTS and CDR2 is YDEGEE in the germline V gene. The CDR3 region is CASSSFRSEGETQYF. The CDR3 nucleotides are TGTGCCAGCAGCTCCTTCCGTAGCGAAGGGGAGACCCAGTACTTC. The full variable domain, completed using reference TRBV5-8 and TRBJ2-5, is EAGVTQSPTHLIKTRGQQATLRCSPISGHTSVYWYQQALGLGLQFLLWYDEGEERNRGNFPPRFSGRQFPNYSSELNVNALELEDSALYLCASSSFRSEGETQYFGPGTRLLVL.

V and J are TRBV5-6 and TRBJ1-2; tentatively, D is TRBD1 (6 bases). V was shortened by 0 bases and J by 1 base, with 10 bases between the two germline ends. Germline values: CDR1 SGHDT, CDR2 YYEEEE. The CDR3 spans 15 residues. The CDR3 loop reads CASSLGQGSNYGYTF. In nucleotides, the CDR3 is TGTGCCAGCAGCTTGGGGCAGGGGAGTAACTATGGCTACACCTTC.

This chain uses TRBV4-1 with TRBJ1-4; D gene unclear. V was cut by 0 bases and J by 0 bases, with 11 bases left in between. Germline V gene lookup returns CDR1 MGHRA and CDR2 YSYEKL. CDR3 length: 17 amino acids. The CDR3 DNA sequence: TGCGCCAGCAGCCAAGATAACTGGGTCACAACTAATGAAAAACTGTTTTTT. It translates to CASSQDNWVTTNEKLFF.

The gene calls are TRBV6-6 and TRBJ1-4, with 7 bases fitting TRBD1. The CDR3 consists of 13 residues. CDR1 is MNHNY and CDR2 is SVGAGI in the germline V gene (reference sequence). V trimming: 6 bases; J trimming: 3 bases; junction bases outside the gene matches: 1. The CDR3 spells CASRQGSNEKLFF. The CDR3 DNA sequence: TGTGCCAGCAGACAGGGGTCTAATGAAAAACTGTTTTTT.

As DNA, the CDR3 is TGTGCCAGCAGCTTAACCAACAATCAGCCCCAGCATTTT. Encoded protein: CASSLTNNQPQHF. The chain has TRBV7-3 and TRBJ1-5; D not resolved. CDR1 is SGHTA and CDR2 is FQGTGA in the germline V gene. The CDR3 sequence is 13 residues long. The germline V and J ends were trimmed by 0 bases and 3 bases, with 3 bases remaining between them.

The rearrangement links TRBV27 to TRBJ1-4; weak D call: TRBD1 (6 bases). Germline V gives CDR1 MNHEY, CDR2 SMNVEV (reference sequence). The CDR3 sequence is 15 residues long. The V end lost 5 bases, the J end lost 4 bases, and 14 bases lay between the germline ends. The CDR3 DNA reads TGTGCCAGCAGTGGTGGACAGATCTTTAATGAAAAACTGTTTTTT. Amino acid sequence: CASSGGQIFNEKLFF. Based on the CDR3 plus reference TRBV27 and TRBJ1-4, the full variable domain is EAQVTQNPRYLITVTGKKLTVTCSQNMNHEYMSWYRQDPGLGLRQIYYSMNVEVTDKGDVPEGYKVSRKEKRNFPLILESPSPNQTSLYFCASSGGQIFNEKLFFGSGTQLSVL.

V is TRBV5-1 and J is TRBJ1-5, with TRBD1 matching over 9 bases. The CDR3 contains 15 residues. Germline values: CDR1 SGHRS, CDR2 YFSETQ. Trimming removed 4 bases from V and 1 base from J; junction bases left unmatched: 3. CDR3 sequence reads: CASSRTGESNQPQHF. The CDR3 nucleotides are TGCGCCAGCAGCCGGACAGGGGAGAGCAATCAGCCCCAGCATTTT.

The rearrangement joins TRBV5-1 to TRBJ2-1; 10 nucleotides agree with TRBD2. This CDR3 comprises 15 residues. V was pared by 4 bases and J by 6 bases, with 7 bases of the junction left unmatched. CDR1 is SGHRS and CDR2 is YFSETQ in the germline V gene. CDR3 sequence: CASSLSGGAINEQFF. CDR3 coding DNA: TGCGCCAGCAGCCTAAGCGGGGGGGCCATCAATGAGCAGTTCTTC.

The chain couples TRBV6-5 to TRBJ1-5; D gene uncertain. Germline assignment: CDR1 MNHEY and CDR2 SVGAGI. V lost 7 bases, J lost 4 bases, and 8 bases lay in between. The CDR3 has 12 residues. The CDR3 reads CASMEGNQPQHF. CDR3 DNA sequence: TGTGCCAGCATGGAAGGTAATCAGCCCCAGCATTTT.

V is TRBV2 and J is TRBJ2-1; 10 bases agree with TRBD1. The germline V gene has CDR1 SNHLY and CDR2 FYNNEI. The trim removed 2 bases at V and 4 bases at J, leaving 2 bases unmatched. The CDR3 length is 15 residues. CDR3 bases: TGTGCCAGCAGTGAAAGGACAGGGGGGTACAATGAGCAGTTCTTC. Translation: CASSERTGGYNEQFF.

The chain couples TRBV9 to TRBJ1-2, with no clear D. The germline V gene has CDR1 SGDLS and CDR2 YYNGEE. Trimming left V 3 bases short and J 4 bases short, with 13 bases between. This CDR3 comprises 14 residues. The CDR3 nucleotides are TGTGCCAGCAGCGAAGGAGGACCTCCCTATGGCTACACCTTC. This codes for CASSEGGPPYGYTF. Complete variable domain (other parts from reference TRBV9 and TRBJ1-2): DSGVTQTPKHLITATGQRVTLRCSPRSGDLSVYWYQQSLDQGLQFLIQYYNGEERAKGNILERFSAQQFPDLHSELNLSSLELGDSALYFCASSEGGPPYGYTFGSGTRLTVV.

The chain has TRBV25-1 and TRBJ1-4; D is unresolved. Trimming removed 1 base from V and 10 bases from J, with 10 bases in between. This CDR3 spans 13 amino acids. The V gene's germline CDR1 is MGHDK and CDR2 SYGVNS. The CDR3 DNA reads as TGTGCCAGCAGTGAATTGACGGCCCGAAAACTGTTTTTT. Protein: CASSELTARKLFF.

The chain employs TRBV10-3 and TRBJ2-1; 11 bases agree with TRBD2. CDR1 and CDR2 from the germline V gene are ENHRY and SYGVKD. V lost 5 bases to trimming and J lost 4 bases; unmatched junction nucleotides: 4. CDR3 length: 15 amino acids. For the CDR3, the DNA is TGTGCCATCAGTTCAACTAGCGGGGGTTACAATGAGCAGTTCTTC. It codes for CAISSTSGGYNEQFF.

CDR3 residues: CASSQPGRKKNNYGYTF. The CDR3 coding sequence is TGCGCCAGCAGCCAACCTGGGCGAAAGAAGAACAACTATGGCTACACCTTC. The chain recombines TRBV4-1 with TRBJ1-2; D remains ambiguous. The V gene's germline CDR1 is MGHRA and CDR2 YSYEKL. Trimming took 2 bases from V and 2 from J, leaving 18 bases between them. There are 17 residues in the CDR3.

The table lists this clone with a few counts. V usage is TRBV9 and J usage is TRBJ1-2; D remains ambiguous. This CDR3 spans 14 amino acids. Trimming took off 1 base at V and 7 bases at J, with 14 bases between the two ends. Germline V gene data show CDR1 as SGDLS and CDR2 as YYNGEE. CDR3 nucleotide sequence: TGTGCCAGCAGCGTACAGTCCGCCAGTCGTGGCTACACCTTC. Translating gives CASSVQSASRGYTF.

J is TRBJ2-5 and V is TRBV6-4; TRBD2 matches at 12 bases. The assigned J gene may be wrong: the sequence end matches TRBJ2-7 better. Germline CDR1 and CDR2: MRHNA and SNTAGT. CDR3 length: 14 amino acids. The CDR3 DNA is TGTGCCAGCAGAAGGACTAGCGGGGCCTACGAGCAGTACTTC. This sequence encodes CASRRTSGAYEQYF.

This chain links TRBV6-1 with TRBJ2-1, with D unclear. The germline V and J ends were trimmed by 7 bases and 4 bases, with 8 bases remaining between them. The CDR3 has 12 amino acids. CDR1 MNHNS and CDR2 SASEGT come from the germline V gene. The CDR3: CASTPAYNEQFF. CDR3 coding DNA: TGTGCCAGCACCCCAGCTTACAATGAGCAGTTCTTC.

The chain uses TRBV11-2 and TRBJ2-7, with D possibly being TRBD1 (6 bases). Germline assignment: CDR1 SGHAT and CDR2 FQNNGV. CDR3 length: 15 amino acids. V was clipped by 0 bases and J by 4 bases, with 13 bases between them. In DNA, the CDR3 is TGTGCCAGCAGCTTAGACAGTCTAGGGGGTTACGAGCAGTACTTC. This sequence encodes CASSLDSLGGYEQYF.

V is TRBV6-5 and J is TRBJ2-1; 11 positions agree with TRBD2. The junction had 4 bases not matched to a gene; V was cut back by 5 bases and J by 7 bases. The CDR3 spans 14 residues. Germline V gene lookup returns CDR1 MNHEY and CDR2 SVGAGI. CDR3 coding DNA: TGTGCCAGCAGTAGTAGCGGGGGGGCTAATGAGCAGTTCTTC. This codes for CASSSSGGANEQFF.

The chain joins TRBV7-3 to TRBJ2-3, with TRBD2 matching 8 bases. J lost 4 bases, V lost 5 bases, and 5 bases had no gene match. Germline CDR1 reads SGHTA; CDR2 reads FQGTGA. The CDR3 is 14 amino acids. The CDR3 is CASSMTTSADTQYF. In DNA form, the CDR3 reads TGTGCCAGCAGCATGACGACTAGCGCAGATACGCAGTATTTT.

The CDR3 loop reads CASKRWGTYEQYF. CDR3 coding DNA: TGCGCCAGCAAGAGGTGGGGGACCTACGAGCAGTACTTC. The rearrangement links TRBV5-1 to TRBJ2-7; D could derive from TRBD1 or TRBD2 (5 bases each). CDR3 length: 13 residues. Per germline, CDR1 SGHRS and CDR2 YFSETQ. V was trimmed by 6 bases and J by 2 bases, leaving 12 bases between them.

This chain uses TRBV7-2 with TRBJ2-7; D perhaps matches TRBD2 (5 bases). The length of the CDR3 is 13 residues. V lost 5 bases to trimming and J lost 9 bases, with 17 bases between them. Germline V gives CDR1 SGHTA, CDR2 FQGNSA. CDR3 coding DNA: TGTGCCAGCAGCCCCGGGGATAATACGAGGCAGTACTTC. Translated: CASSPGDNTRQYF.

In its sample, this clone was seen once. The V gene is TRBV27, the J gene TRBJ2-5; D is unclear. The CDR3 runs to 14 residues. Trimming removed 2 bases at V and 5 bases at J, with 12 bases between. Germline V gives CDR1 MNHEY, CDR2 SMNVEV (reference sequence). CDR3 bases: TGTGCCAGCAGTTTAACTCCTGGGGTTGAGACCCAGTACTTC. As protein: CASSLTPGVETQYF.